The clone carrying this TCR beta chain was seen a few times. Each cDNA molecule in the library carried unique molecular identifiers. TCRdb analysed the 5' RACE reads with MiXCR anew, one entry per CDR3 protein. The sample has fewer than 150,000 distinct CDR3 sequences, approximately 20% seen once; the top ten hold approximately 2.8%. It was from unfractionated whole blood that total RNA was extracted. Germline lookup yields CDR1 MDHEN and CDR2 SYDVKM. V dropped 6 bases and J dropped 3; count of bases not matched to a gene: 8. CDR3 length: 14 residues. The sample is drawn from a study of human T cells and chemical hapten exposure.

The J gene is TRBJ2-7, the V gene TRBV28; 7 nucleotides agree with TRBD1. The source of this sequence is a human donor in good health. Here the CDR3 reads CASSLTGFSYEQYF. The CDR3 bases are TGTGCCAGCAGCCTGACAGGGTTTAGCTACGAGCAGTACTTC.